This T cell receptor (beta chain) was observed in a study of blood T cell repertoires in COVID-19. Turning to the study itself: PBMCs, B-cell-depleted T cells, or T cells were the source of the cDNA or gDNA that made up the material.

Sequencing used immunoSEQ multiplex PCR; TCRdb keeps in-frame clones, though not all of them. The sample has under 250,000 clones; approximately 88% are singletons. The CDR3 loop spans 15 amino acids. Unmatched junction bases numbered 1, after V lost 1 base and J lost 4 bases. The V gene's germline CDR1 is SGHTA and CDR2 FQGNSA. This rearrangement joins TRBV7-2 to TRBJ1-6; 7 nucleotides match TRBD1. Material: peripheral blood. This TCR was recovered from a woman in her twenties or thirties with COVID-19, enrolled during active disease. The CDR3 sequence: CASSLVGQYNSPLHF. The CDR3 DNA follows: TGTGCCAGCAGCTTAGTGGGACAGTATAATTCACCCCTCCACTTT.